This TCR beta chain was documented in a study of blood T cells in healthy people across ages. Whole-study results and caveats: With naive T cell percentage, TCR beta diversity showed a strong correlation.

Remarks on this clonotype: Its target is unknown.

A second PCR of roughly 7 to 11 cycles used a sample-barcoded 5' primer and a J-beta primer mix. Carrying 12 random nucleotides, a template-switch adaptor labeled each individual cDNA molecule. Individual samples furnished no less than 2.5 million CDR3-containing paired-end reads apiece. TCRdb independently ran MiXCR on the 5' RACE reads; one entry per CDR3 protein. The sample records roughly 730,000 distinct CDR3 sequences, approximately 60% being singletons. V gave up 5 bases and J gave up 2 bases, with 13 bases separating them. This CDR3 region has 16 residues. Germline CDR1 and CDR2: SGHVS and FQNEAQ.

The V gene is TRBV7-8, the J gene TRBJ2-6; tentative D call: TRBD1 (6 bases). The material sequenced was blood. This clonotype was obtained from a man in his forties in good health. The CDR3 protein is CASSPGQSPGANVLTF. CDR3 DNA sequence: TGTGCCAGCAGCCCCGGACAGAGTCCTGGGGCCAACGTCCTGACTTTC. The whole variable domain, filled in from reference TRBV7-8 and TRBJ2-6, reads GAGVSQSPRYKVAKRGQDVALRCDPISGHVSLFWYQQALGQGPEFLTYFQNEAQLDKSGLPSDRFFAERPEGSVSTLKIQRTQQEDSAVYLCASSPGQSPGANVLTFGAGSRLTVL.